This T cell receptor beta chain was retrieved from a study of T cell changes during pregnancy in multiple sclerosis. TCRdb's table, derived via immunoSEQ multiplex PCR, lists solely in-frame clones and lacks some. The table includes 50,000 to 65,000 clones, approximately 93% detected once. The CDR3 is 13 amino acids. From germline, CDR1 is SEHNR and CDR2 FQNEAQ (reference sequence). J was trimmed by 6 bases and V by 6 bases; bases with no gene match: 6. V usage is TRBV7-9 and J usage is TRBJ2-3; 7 bases map to TRBD1. Sequences were derived from CD8+ T cells from peripheral blood mononuclear cells, sampled in the second trimester of pregnancy. The receptor comes from a female donor with multiple sclerosis, enrolled in a pregnancy study. The DNA for the CDR3 is TGTGCCAGCAGGACAGGGAATTTGGATACGCAGTATTTT. Translation: CASRTGNLDTQYF.